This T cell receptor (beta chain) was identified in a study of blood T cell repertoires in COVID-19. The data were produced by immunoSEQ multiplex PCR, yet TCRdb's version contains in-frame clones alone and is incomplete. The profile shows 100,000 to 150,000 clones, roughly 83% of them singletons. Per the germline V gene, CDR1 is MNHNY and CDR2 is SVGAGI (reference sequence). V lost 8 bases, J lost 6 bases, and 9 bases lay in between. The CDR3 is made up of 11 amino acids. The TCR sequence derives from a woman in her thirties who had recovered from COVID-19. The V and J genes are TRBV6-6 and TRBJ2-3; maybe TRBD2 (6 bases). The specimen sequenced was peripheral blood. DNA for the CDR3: TGTGCCAGCTTGAGCGGGGATACGCAGTATTTT. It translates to CASLSGDTQYF.